Detailed here is one TCR beta chain. Its antigen remains unknown. The sample originates from a study of T cell repertoires in cytomegalovirus infection. At the level of the study: Matching HLA type and CMV infection were both indicated by public TCR beta signatures.

Study-wide results and caveats: The ex vivo response was dominated by HLA-C-restricted CMV-specific TCR beta clonotypes.

Each CDR3 protein is one row after TCRdb ran MiXCR on the reads. The top ten hold around 9.1% of the sample, which has around 130,000 distinct CDR3 sequences, 7.5% to 9% seen once. The sequence was obtained from a human donor in good health (CMV status not recorded). Some clones in this sample may be carry-over from other donors' samples. Sequencing input: PBMCs.

The chain's CDR3 is CASSYSTGVVTGELFF. The CDR3 DNA reads as TGTGCCAGCAGTTACTCGACAGGGGTTGTCACCGGGGAGCTGTTTTTT. This chain links TRBV6-5 with TRBJ2-2, with 8 bases matching TRBD1. Looked up from germline, CDR1 is MNHEY and CDR2 is SVGAGI. The CDR3 extends over 16 amino acids. The J segment lost 4 bases and the V segment lost 0 bases, leaving 4 bases of the junction unmatched.